This T cell receptor beta chain is drawn from a study of cytomegalovirus exposure and HLA in healthy donors. PCR amplification relied on 60 Vbeta primers (plus 13 Jbeta primers). Produced via immunoSEQ multiplex PCR; TCRdb's table is partial and in-frame only. Among 85,000 to 100,000 clones listed, roughly 86% were seen once. This clone appeared once. V was pared by 5 bases and J by 1 base, with 7 bases of the junction left unmatched. Germline loops: CDR1 PRHDT, CDR2 FYEKMQ (reference sequence). CDR3 length: 16 residues. This receptor was taken from a woman younger than 35 in good health and CMV-seropositive. The V and J genes are TRBV13 and TRBJ1-5; 8 bases align to TRBD1. The sample consisted of PBMCs. The CDR3 coding sequence is TGTGCCAGCAGCCAACCCGACAGGGGAAGCAATCAGCCCCAGCATTTT. Translating gives CASSQPDRGSNQPQHF.